These 17 T cell receptor beta chains share one sample of origin, sequenced in a study of siplizumab effects on memory and regulatory T cells. Clones were sequenced by immunoSEQ multiplex PCR, and TCRdb holds only the in-frame ones, with some missing. Here the sample spans approximately 94,000 clones, about 94% being singletons. What was sequenced was non-Treg CD4+ T cells sorted from blood. These receptors originate from a human donor in good health.

This chain joins TRBV5-6 and TRBJ2-7, with TRBD2 matching over 7 bases. J lost 0 bases, V lost 7 bases, and 4 bases had no gene match. The germline V gene has CDR1 SGHDT and CDR2 YYEEEE. The CDR3 totals 13 residues. The CDR3 here is CASFGGSSYEQYF. The DNA of the CDR3 is TGTGCCAGCTTTGGCGGGAGCTCCTACGAGCAGTACTTC.

The CDR3 nucleotides read TGTGCCAGCAGCGTAGAGACAGGGGGGAAAGATACGCAGTATTTT. As protein: CASSVETGGKDTQYF. The chain employs TRBV9 and TRBJ2-3, with TRBD1 identical over 9 bases. The CDR3 runs 15 residues. The germline V gene has CDR1 SGDLS and CDR2 YYNGEE. Trimming took 0 bases from V and 5 from J; bases not matched to a gene: 4.

The chain is built from TRBV6-5 and TRBJ2-3; possibly TRBD1 or TRBD2 for D (5 bases each). Germline CDR1 MNHEY, CDR2 SVGAGI. Trimming removed 6 bases at V and 6 bases at J, with 13 bases between. The CDR3 extends over 13 amino acids. This chain's CDR3 is CASRQTGLDTQYF. CDR3 DNA: TGTGCCAGCAGACAAACGGGGCTGGATACGCAGTATTTT.

The V gene is TRBV19, the J gene TRBJ1-5; 11 nucleotides agree with TRBD1. The CDR3 is made up of 18 amino acids. Trimming removed 5 bases from V and 0 bases from J; junction bases left unmatched: 9. Per germline, CDR1 LNHDA and CDR2 SQIVND (reference sequence). This CDR3 is CASSSRTGGPPSNQPQHF. The CDR3 bases are TGTGCCAGTAGTTCCAGGACAGGGGGCCCTCCTAGCAATCAGCCCCAGCATTTT.

This clone was detected only once. The J gene is TRBJ2-3, the V gene TRBV10-3; TRBD1 is a possible D gene (6 bases). Trimming took off 0 bases at V and 6 bases at J, with 19 bases between the two ends. This CDR3 has 17 residues. Germline-derived CDR1 and CDR2 are ENHRY and SYGVKD. DNA for the CDR3: TGTGCCATCAGTGAGTCTTTATGGGGCAGGGGAGCCGATACGCAGTATTTT. As protein: CAISESLWGRGADTQYF.

The chain has TRBV30 and TRBJ1-4; D possibly corresponds to TRBD1 (6 bases). CDR1 GTSNPN and CDR2 SVGIG come from the germline V gene (reference sequence). V lost 2 bases and J 8 bases, leaving 15 bases between the germline ends. The CDR3 extends over 14 amino acids. CDR3 in amino acids: CAWSLTAGAEKLFF. The CDR3 nucleotides are TGTGCCTGGAGTCTTACAGCGGGGGCGGAAAAACTGTTTTTT.

This clone turned up a few times. This chain joins TRBV4-1 and TRBJ1-3; maybe TRBD1 (6 bases). The CDR3 totals 18 residues. V lost 5 bases and J 8 bases, leaving 28 bases between the germline ends. CDR1 and CDR2 (germline): MGHRA, YSYEKL. The CDR3 reads CASSSLVGRGPARDTIYF. As DNA, the CDR3 is TGCGCCAGCAGCTCCCTGGTGGGACGGGGGCCGGCCAGGGACACCATATATTTT.

The chain recombines TRBV18 with TRBJ2-1; 9 positions match TRBD1. The CDR3 is made up of 14 amino acids. Per the germline V gene, CDR1 is KGHSH and CDR2 is LQKENI. Trimming cost V 6 bases and J 6 bases; bases outside gene matches: 6. The DNA for the CDR3 is TGTGCCAGCTCCGCCGGACAGGGGCTCAATGAGCAGTTCTTC. It is translated as CASSAGQGLNEQFF.

V usage is TRBV27 and J usage is TRBJ2-1; D gene ambiguous. Germline CDR1 MNHEY, CDR2 SMNVEV (reference sequence). The V end was cut by 7 bases, the J end by 0 bases, with 28 bases between. The CDR3 contains 20 residues. The CDR3 spells CASTHFGRSRAWDSYNEQFF. In nucleotides, the CDR3 is TGTGCCAGCACCCACTTTGGGCGGAGCCGAGCTTGGGACTCCTACAATGAGCAGTTCTTC.

The J gene is TRBJ2-1, the V gene TRBV7-2; possibly TRBD2 for D (7 bases). Germline assignment: CDR1 SGHTA and CDR2 FQGNSA. CDR3 length: 16 residues. Trimming removed 1 base at V and 2 bases at J, with 12 bases between. The DNA for the CDR3 is TGTGCCAGCAGCTTAGGTCGGGGGGCGACCTACAATGAGCAGTTCTTC. Amino acid sequence: CASSLGRGATYNEQFF.

The chain links TRBV5-1 to TRBJ1-3; D gene uncertain. The CDR3 is 13 amino acids. Per germline, CDR1 SGHRS and CDR2 YFSETQ. V lost 10 bases and J 0 bases, leaving 11 bases between the germline ends. CDR3 coding DNA: TGCGCCTCTTCGACTCTCTCTGGAAACACCATATATTTT. Translated, it gives CASSTLSGNTIYF.

The chain's CDR3 is CASSYSLQRDPYEQYF. CDR3 bases: TGTGCCAGCAGTTACTCCCTCCAGCGGGACCCCTACGAGCAGTACTTC. The V call is TRBV6-5, the J call TRBJ2-7, with 7 nucleotides matching TRBD2. The CDR3 is made up of 16 amino acids. From germline, CDR1 is MNHEY and CDR2 SVGAGI. J was trimmed by 2 bases and V by 0 bases; bases with no gene match: 7.

V and J are TRBV9 and TRBJ2-3; D possibly corresponds to TRBD2 (6 bases). The CDR3 has 15 amino acids. The germline V gene encodes CDR1 SGDLS and CDR2 YYNGEE. V lost 0 bases, J lost 1 base, and 9 bases lay in between. CDR3 residues: CASSVVPGGTDTQYF. The CDR3 DNA is TGTGCCAGCAGCGTAGTCCCGGGAGGCACAGATACGCAGTATTTT.

The rearrangement links TRBV5-4 to TRBJ1-1; weak D call: TRBD1 (5 bases). This CDR3 has 15 residues. CDR1 is SGHNT and CDR2 is YYREEE in the germline V gene (reference sequence). Trimming shortened V by 0 bases and J by 0 bases, and 9 bases separated the two germline ends. CDR3 amino acids: CASSLGGTVNTEAFF. Here the CDR3 DNA reads TGTGCCAGCAGCTTGGGGGGGACTGTGAACACTGAAGCTTTCTTT.

V is TRBV6-1 and J is TRBJ1-2, with a tentative D call TRBD1 (5 bases). CDR1 is MNHNS and CDR2 is SASEGT in the germline V gene. The CDR3 is made up of 15 amino acids. The V end was cut by 1 base, the J end by 8 bases, with 17 bases between. CDR3 DNA: TGTGCCAGCAGTGAAGTTCAGTCCGGGGGTGGGGGCTACACCTTC. It specifies CASSEVQSGGGGYTF.

J is TRBJ1-1 and V is TRBV11-3; unclear D gene. Per germline, CDR1 SGHNT and CDR2 YENEEA. V was shortened by 5 bases and J by 1 base, with 8 bases between the two germline ends. The CDR3 loop spans 13 amino acids. In DNA, the CDR3 is TGTGCCAGCAGCCGCGGTGGGAACACTGAAGCTTTCTTT. It encodes CASSRGGNTEAFF.

The V call is TRBV18, the J call TRBJ2-1; TRBD2 matches at 11 bases. CDR1 is KGHSH and CDR2 is LQKENI in the germline V gene. V gave up 10 bases and J gave up 9 bases; unmatched junction bases: 14. The CDR3 covers 15 residues. In DNA, the CDR3 is TGTGCCACCGTCGAACTAGCGGGAGAGATCAGTGAGCAGTTCTTC. Encoded protein: CATVELAGEISEQFF.